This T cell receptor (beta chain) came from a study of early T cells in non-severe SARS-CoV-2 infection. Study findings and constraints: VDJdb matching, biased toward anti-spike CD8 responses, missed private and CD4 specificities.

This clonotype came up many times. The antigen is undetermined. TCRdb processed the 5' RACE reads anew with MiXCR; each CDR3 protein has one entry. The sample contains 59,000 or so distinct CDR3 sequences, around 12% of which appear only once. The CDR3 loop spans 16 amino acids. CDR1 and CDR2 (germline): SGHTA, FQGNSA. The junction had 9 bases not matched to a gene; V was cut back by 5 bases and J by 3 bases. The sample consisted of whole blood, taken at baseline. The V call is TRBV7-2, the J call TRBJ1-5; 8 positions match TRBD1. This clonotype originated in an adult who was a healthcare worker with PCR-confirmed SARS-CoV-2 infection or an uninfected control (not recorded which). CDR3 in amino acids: CASSATGVMDNQPQHF. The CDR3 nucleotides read TGTGCCAGCAGCGCGACAGGGGTAATGGACAATCAGCCCCAGCATTTT. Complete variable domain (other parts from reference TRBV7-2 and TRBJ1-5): GAGVSQSPSNKVTEKGKDVELRCDPISGHTALYWYRQSLGQGLEFLIYFQGNSAPDKSGLPSDRFSAERTGGSVSTLTIQRTQQEDSAVYLCASSATGVMDNQPQHFGDGTRLSIL.